Following are 3 T cell receptor beta chains from one sample sequenced in a study of type 1 regulatory T cells. Antigens of these TCRs are unknown. MiXCR was run by TCRdb on the reads, yielding one entry per CDR3 protein. This table has more than 12,000 distinct CDR3 sequences, roughly 15% appearing once. The sequencing sample was made of cultured T cells, either the whole culture or a sorted T cell fraction (not recorded which). Receptor source: a human donor in good health.

This clonotype was found many times. V usage is TRBV18 and J usage is TRBJ1-4; D not resolved. Looked up from germline, CDR1 is KGHSH and CDR2 is LQKENI. V gave up 4 bases and J gave up 5 bases, with 8 bases separating them. The CDR3 loop spans 13 amino acids. In nucleotides, the CDR3 is TGTGCCAGCTCACGAGGGTTAAATGAAAAACTGTTTTTT. It is translated as CASSRGLNEKLFF.

This clonotype was detected ten times or more. The V gene is TRBV20-1, the J gene TRBJ2-3; TRBD2 aligns across 8 bases. Germline V gene sequence: CDR1 DFQATT, CDR2 SNEGSKA (reference sequence). J was trimmed by 2 bases and V by 2 bases; bases with no gene match: 6. The CDR3 runs 15 residues. The CDR3 sequence: CSARSTSGNTDTQYF. The CDR3 DNA reads as TGCAGTGCTAGAAGTACTAGCGGCAACACAGATACGCAGTATTTT.

Details on this clonotype: A much larger clone differs from this one at a single base, so this may be a read error. The CDR3 here is CAVMLLAGNTGELFF. CDR3 coding DNA: TGTGCCGTCATGCTCCTAGCGGGAAATACCGGGGAGCTGTTTTTT. The rearrangement uses TRBV10-3 and TRBJ2-2, with 9 bases aligning to TRBD2. The V gene's germline CDR1 is ENHRY and CDR2 SYGVKD. This CDR3 spans 15 amino acids. With 11 bases clipped from V and 5 bases from J, the junction kept 12 bases outside the gene matches.